These 11 T cell receptor beta chains were sequenced from one sample in a study of blood T cell repertoires in COVID-19. The data were produced by immunoSEQ multiplex PCR, yet TCRdb's version contains in-frame clones alone and is incomplete. Among about 50,000 clones, about nine tenths were seen once, and the ten largest hold approximately 6.2%. Sequences were obtained from peripheral blood. All receptors come from a man aged 40-55 years with acute or convalescent COVID-19.

V gene TRBV5-1 combines with J gene TRBJ2-1, with 8 bases identical to TRBD1. Germline assignment: CDR1 SGHRS and CDR2 YFSETQ. The CDR3 length is 15 residues. After removal of 3 bases from V and 6 bases from J, the junction contained 8 bases not matched to a gene. CDR3 loop: CASSYDRGPPNEQFF. CDR3 nucleotides: TGCGCCAGCAGCTACGACAGGGGTCCCCCCAATGAGCAGTTCTTC.

This clone was picked up one time. V and J are TRBV9 and TRBJ1-2, with D possibly TRBD1 on 5 matching bases. The length of the CDR3 is 16 residues. V lost 4 bases to trimming and J lost 8 bases, with 24 bases between them. CDR1 is SGDLS, CDR2 YYNGEE, per germline. CDR3 region: CASSRDSARMGSGYTF. The DNA of the CDR3 is TGTGCCAGCAGCCGTGACAGTGCCCGTATGGGAAGCGGCTACACCTTC.

The chain combines TRBV11-2 with TRBJ2-1; TRBD1 matches at 9 bases. The junction had 10 bases not matched to a gene; V was cut back by 3 bases and J by 4 bases. The CDR3 is made up of 17 amino acids. CDR1 and CDR2 (germline): SGHAT, FQNNGV. CDR3 protein: CASSLEDRGLWYNEQFF. CDR3 DNA: TGTGCCAGCAGCTTGGAAGACAGGGGGTTATGGTACAATGAGCAGTTCTTC.

V gene TRBV7-2 combines with J gene TRBJ2-1, with 7 bases aligning to TRBD2. With V trimmed by 5 bases and J by 2 bases, 9 bases remained unmatched. Germline V gene sequence: CDR1 SGHTA, CDR2 FQGNSA. The CDR3 has 16 amino acids. The CDR3 here is CASSPSGGSPYNEQFF. CDR3 bases: TGTGCCAGCAGCCCGAGTGGCGGGAGCCCCTACAATGAGCAGTTCTTC.

The chain links TRBV7-9 to TRBJ1-2; D perhaps matches TRBD1 (6 bases). The CDR3 is 13 amino acids. V gave up 5 bases and J gave up 7 bases, with 14 bases separating them. CDR1 and CDR2 (germline): SEHNR, FQNEAQ (reference sequence). CDR3 in amino acids: CASSLDPGAGYTF. DNA for the CDR3: TGTGCCAGCAGCCTAGACCCAGGGGCTGGCTACACCTTC.

This clone was seen a single time. This chain uses TRBV5-4 with TRBJ2-5, with 8 bases lining up with TRBD1. The CDR3 totals 14 residues. Germline assignment: CDR1 SGHNT and CDR2 YYREEE (reference sequence). V lost 4 bases and J lost 3; bases outside the gene matches: 5. CDR3 DNA: TGTGCCAGCAGCGGGGACAGGCGCAAAGAGACCCAGTACTTC. Protein: CASSGDRRKETQYF.

V and J are TRBV4-1 and TRBJ1-5; D remains ambiguous. V was clipped by 3 bases and J by 6 bases, with 9 bases between them. CDR3 size: 13 residues. Germline CDR1 MGHRA, CDR2 YSYEKL. DNA of the CDR3: TGCGCCAGCAGCCAGTTGGAGGGTCAGCCCCAGCATTTT. Protein sequence: CASSQLEGQPQHF.

The chain uses TRBV6-5 and TRBJ1-2; D might be TRBD1 (6 bases). The V gene lost 4 bases and the J gene lost 5 bases, with 11 bases spanning the gap. The germline gives CDR1 MNHEY, CDR2 SVGAGI. The CDR3 sequence is 13 residues long. CDR3 DNA sequence: TGTGCCAGCAGTTTCGCCGGGACATATGGCTACACCTTC. This gives the protein CASSFAGTYGYTF.

The CDR3 DNA is TGTGCCAGCAGCCCCCGACTCGCTGCTAATGAAAAACTGTTTTTT. This sequence encodes CASSPRLAANEKLFF. The genes are TRBV4-2 and TRBJ1-4; D remains unclear. V shed 4 bases and J shed 3 bases, with 12 bases lying between them. This CDR3 spans 15 amino acids. From germline, CDR1 is LGHNA and CDR2 YNFKEQ.

This chain connects TRBV7-9 to TRBJ2-1; no clear D. This CDR3 spans 12 amino acids. Deletions cut 2 bases from V and 7 bases from J, with 6 bases between. Germline CDR1 SEHNR, CDR2 FQNEAQ (reference sequence). CDR3 sequence reads: CASSLLFNEQFF. CDR3 bases: TGTGCCAGCAGCTTACTTTTTAATGAGCAGTTCTTC.

This chain links TRBV5-5 with TRBJ2-5; D may be TRBD2 (6 bases). Germline-derived CDR1 and CDR2 are SGHKS and YYEKEE (reference sequence). V was cut by 1 base and J by 5 bases, with 15 bases left in between. This CDR3 region has 15 residues. The CDR3 DNA reads TGTGCCAGCAGCTTGTTCTTGTCGGGAGCTGAGACCCAGTACTTC. Protein sequence: CASSLFLSGAETQYF.